These 2 T cell receptor beta chains were all obtained from the same sample, sequenced in a study of T cell repertoires in cytomegalovirus infection. TCRdb reanalysed the reads using MiXCR and keeps one entry per CDR3 protein. The table has 350,000 to 450,000 distinct CDR3 sequences, 15% to 20% seen once; the top ten hold around 8.6%. The specimen was PBMCs. The source is a human donor in good health (CMV status not recorded). Some clones in this sample may be carry-over from other donors' samples.

As concerns this clonotype: Possible read error: a much larger clone is one base away. V usage is TRBV5-4 and J usage is TRBJ2-1, with 9 bases lining up with TRBD2. This CDR3 spans 14 amino acids. Germline V lookup: CDR1 SGHNT, CDR2 YYREEE (reference sequence). The chain's CDR3 is CASGLEREVGEQFF. The CDR3 DNA reads as TGTGCCAGCGGCTTAGAGCGGGAGGTAGGTGAGCAGTTCTTC.

This clonotype was detected a few times. The chain couples TRBV5-1 to TRBJ1-6; D call uncertain. Germline CDR1 is SGHRS and CDR2 is YFSETQ. The ends were cut back, 1 base at V and 8 bases at J, with 13 bases in the middle. This CDR3 contains 15 residues. As DNA, the CDR3 is TGCGCCAGCAGCTTGCGGCCGTCTCTAGATTCACCCCTCCACTTT. Translation gives CASSLRPSLDSPLHF. The full variable domain, in which reference TRBV5-1 and TRBJ1-6 provide the parts outside the CDR3, is KAGVTQTPRYLIKTRGQQVTLSCSPISGHRSVSWYQQTPGQGLQFLFEYFSETQRNKGNFPGRFSGRQFSNSRSEMNVSTLELGDSALYLCASSLRPSLDSPLHFGNGTRLTVT.